Listed here is a single T cell receptor (beta chain). Its antigen is not known. This specimen comes from a study of cytomegalovirus exposure and HLA in healthy donors. Use of 60 Vbeta and 13 Jbeta primers characterized the PCR. Assay used: immunoSEQ multiplex PCR; TCRdb lists only in-frame clones, some missing. The data hold about 140,000 clones, with about three quarters observed a single time. Study results and limitations: As a later analysis showed, a missense DCLRE1C variant was linked to trimming of TCR beta V- and J-genes. A likely sequencing artifact accounted for one observed cluster of highly shared sequence variants. Looking again later, the authors saw that most CMV-associated TCR beta chains seemed HLA-restricted.

Per the germline V gene, CDR1 is SGHRS and CDR2 is YFSETQ. Trimming shortened V by 4 bases and J by 8 bases, and 16 bases separated the two germline ends. The CDR3 totals 15 residues. V usage is TRBV5-1 and J usage is TRBJ1-6; the D gene is possibly TRBD1 (6 bases). Material: PBMCs. The TCR was taken from a male donor in good health and CMV-seropositive. CDR3 bases: TGCGCCAGCAGCCCGCAGGCAGGGGCTCATTCACCCCTCCACTTT. It specifies CASSPQAGAHSPLHF.